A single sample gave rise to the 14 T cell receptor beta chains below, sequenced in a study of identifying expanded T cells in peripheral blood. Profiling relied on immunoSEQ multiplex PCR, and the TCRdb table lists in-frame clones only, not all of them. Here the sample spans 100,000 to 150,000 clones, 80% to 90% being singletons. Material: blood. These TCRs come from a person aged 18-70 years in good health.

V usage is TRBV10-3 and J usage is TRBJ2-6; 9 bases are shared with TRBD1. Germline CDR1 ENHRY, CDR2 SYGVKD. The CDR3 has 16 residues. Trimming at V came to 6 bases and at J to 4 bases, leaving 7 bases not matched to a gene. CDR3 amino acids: CAISNGQGNGANVLTF. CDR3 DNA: TGTGCCATCAGCAACGGACAGGGGAACGGGGCCAACGTCCTGACTTTC.

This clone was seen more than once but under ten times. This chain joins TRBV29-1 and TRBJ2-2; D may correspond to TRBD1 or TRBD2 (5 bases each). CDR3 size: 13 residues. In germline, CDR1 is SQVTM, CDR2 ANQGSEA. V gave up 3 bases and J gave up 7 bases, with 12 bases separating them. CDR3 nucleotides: TGCAGCGTTGATGGGGGAACGAGCGGGGAGCTGTTTTTT. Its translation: CSVDGGTSGELFF.

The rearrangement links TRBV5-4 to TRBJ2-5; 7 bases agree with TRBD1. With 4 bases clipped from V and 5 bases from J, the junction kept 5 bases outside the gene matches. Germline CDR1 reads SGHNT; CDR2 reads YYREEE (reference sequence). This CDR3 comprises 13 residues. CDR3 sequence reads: CASSAGGRETQYF. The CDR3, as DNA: TGTGCCAGCAGCGCAGGGGGTCGGGAGACCCAGTACTTC.

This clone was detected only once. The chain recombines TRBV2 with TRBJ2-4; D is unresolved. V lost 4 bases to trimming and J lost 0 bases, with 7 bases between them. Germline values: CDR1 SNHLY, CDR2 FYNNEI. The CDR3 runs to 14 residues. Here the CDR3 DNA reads TGTGCCAGCAGTGCGGAACTAGCCAAAAACATTCAGTACTTC. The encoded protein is CASSAELAKNIQYF.

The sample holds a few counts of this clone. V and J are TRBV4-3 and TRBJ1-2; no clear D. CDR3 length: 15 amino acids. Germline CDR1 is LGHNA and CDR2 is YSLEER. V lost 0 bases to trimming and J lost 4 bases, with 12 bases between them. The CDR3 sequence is CASSQEKEGRYGYTF. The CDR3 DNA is TGCGCCAGCAGCCAAGAAAAGGAGGGCCGCTATGGCTACACCTTC.

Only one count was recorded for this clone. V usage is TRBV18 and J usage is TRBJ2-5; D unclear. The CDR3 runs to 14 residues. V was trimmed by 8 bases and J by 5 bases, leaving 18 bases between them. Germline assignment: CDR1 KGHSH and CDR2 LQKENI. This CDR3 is CASTFRDGGETQYF. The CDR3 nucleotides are TGTGCCAGCACGTTTAGGGATGGTGGTGAGACCCAGTACTTC.

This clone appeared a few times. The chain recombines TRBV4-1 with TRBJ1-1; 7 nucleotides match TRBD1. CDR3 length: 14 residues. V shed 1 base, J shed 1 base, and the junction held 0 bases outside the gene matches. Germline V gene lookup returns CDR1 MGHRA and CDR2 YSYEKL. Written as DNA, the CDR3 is TGCGCCAGCAGCCAAGGACAGGGGAACACTGAAGCTTTCTTT. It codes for CASSQGQGNTEAFF.

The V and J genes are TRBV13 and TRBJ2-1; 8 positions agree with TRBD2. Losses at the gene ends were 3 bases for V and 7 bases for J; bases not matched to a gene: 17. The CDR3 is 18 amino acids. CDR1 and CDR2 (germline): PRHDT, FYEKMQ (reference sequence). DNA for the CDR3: TGTGCCAGCAGCTTCCCGATCGGACTAGCCGGAGGGGTAAATGAGCAGTTCTTC. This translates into CASSFPIGLAGGVNEQFF.

The CDR3 DNA reads as TGCAGCGAAGGGGACGGAGAGACCCAGTACTTC. It is translated as CSEGDGETQYF. The chain couples TRBV29-1 to TRBJ2-5; D might be TRBD1 or TRBD2, each matching 5 bases. Germline V lookup: CDR1 SQVTM, CDR2 ANQGSEA. Between the trimmed V and J ends, which lost 7 bases and 4 bases, there was a span of 10 bases. The CDR3 spans 11 residues.

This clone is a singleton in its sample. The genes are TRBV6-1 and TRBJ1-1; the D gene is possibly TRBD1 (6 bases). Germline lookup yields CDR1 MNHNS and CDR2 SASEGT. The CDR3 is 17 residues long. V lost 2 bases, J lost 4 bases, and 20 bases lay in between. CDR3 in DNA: TGTGCCAGCAGTGAATTTGGGGGGGGCGGTCGAGGCACTGAAGCTTTCTTT. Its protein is CASSEFGGGGRGTEAFF.

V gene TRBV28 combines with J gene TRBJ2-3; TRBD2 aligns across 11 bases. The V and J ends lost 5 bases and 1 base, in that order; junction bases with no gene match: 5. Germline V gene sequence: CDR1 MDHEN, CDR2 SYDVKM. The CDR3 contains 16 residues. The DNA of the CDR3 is TGTGCCAGCAGTCCGCCACTAGCGGGAGGCACAGATACGCAGTATTTT. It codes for CASSPPLAGGTDTQYF.

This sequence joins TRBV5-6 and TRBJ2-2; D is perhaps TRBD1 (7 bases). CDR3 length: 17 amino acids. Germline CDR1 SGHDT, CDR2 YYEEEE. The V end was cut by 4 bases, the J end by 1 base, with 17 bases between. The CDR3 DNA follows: TGTGCCAGCAGCGTGCAGGGGGGCCAAGGGAACACCGGGGAGCTGTTTTTT. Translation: CASSVQGGQGNTGELFF. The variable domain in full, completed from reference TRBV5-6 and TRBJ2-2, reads DAGVTQSPTHLIKTRGQQVTLRCSPKSGHDTVSWYQQALGQGPQFIFQYYEEEERQRGNFPDRFSGHQFPNYSSELNVNALLLGDSALYLCASSVQGGQGNTGELFFGEGSRLTVL.

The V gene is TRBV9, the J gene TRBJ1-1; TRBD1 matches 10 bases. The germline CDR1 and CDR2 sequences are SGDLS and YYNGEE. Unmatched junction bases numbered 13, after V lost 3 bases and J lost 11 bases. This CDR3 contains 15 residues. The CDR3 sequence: CASSAQTGTGDRAFF. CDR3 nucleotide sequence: TGTGCCAGCAGCGCTCAAACCGGGACAGGGGATAGGGCTTTCTTT.

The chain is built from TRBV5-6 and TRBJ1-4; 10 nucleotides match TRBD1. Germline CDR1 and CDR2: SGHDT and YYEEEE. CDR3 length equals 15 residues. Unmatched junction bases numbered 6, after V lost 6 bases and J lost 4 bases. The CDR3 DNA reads TGTGCCAGCAACCGACAGGGGGCGAATAATGAAAAACTGTTTTTT. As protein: CASNRQGANNEKLFF.